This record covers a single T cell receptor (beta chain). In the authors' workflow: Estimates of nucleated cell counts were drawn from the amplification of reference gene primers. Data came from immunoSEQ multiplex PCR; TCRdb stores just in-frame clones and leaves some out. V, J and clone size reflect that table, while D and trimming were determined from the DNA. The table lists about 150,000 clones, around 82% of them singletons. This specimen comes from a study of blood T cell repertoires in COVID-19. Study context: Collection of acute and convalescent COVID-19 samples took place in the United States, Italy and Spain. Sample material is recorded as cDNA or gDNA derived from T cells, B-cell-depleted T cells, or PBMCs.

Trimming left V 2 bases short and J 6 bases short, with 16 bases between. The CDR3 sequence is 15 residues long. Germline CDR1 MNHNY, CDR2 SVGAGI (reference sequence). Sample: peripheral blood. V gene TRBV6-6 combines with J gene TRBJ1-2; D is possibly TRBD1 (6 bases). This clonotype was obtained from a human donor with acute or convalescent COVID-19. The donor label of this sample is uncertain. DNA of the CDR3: TGTGCCAGCAGTTACACTACGGGGGGGCAGGATGGCTACACCTTC. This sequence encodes CASSYTTGGQDGYTF.